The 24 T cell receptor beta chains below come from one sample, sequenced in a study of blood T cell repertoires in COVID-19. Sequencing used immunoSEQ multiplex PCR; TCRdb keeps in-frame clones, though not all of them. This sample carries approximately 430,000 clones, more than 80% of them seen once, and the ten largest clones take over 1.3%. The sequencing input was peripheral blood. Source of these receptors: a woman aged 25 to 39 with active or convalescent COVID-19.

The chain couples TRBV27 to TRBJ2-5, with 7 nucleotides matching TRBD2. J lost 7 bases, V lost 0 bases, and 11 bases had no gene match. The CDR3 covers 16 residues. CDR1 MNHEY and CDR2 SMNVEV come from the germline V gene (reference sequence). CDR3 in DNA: TGTGCCAGCAGTTTATCTGGGACTACGTCACTTGGGACCCAGTACTTC. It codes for CASSLSGTTSLGTQYF.

The CDR3 DNA sequence: TGTGCCAGCAGCCTCGGGGCGGGAGTTTTAGATACGCAGTATTTT. Translating gives CASSLGAGVLDTQYF. The chain joins TRBV9 to TRBJ2-3, with 7 bases that match TRBD2. J gave up 5 bases and V 4 bases, and 10 bases lay outside the gene matches. Germline-derived CDR1 and CDR2 are SGDLS and YYNGEE. The CDR3 has 15 amino acids.

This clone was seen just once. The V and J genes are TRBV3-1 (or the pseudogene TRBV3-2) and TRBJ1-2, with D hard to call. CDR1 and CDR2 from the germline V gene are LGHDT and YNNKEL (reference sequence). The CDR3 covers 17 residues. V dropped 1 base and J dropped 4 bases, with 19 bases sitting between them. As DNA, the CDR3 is TGTGCCAGCAGCCAAGTTACAGCCGATCCCACCCTCTATGGCTACACCTTC. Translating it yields CASSQVTADPTLYGYTF.

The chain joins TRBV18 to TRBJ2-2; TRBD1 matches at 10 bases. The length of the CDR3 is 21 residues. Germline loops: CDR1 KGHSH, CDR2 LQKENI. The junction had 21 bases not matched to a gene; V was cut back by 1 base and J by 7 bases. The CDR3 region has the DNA TGTGCCAGCTCACCACTTGGGGCAACCCGGGACAGGGGATGGTACGTCGGGGAGCTGTTTTTT. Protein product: CASSPLGATRDRGWYVGELFF.

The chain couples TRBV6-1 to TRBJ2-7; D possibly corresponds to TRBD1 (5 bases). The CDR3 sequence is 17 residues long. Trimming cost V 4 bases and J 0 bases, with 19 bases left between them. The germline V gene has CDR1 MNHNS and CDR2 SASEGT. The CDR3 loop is CASSVPDRVGASYEQYF. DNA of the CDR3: TGTGCCAGCAGTGTCCCCGACAGAGTAGGAGCCTCCTACGAGCAGTACTTC.

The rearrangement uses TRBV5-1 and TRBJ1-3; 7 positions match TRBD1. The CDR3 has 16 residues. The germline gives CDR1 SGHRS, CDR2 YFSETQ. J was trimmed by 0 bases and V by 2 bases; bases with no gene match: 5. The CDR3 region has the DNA TGCGCCAGCAGCTTAGAGGGGGCAACCTCTGGAAACACCATATATTTT. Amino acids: CASSLEGATSGNTIYF.

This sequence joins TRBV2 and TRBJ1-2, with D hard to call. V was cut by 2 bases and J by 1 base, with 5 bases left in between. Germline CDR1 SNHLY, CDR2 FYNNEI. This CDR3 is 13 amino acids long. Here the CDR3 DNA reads TGTGCCAGCAGTGAAAGCGGTAACTATGGCTACACCTTC. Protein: CASSESGNYGYTF.

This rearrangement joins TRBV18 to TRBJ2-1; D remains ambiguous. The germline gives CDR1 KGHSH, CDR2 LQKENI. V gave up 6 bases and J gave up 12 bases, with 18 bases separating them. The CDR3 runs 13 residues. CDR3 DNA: TGTGCCAGCTCCCCAAGCCCCCGTTTTGTGCAGTTCTTC. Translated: CASSPSPRFVQFF.

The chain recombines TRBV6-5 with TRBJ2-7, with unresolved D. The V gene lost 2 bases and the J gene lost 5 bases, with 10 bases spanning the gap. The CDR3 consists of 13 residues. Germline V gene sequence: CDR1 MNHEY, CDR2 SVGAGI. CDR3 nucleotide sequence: TGTGCCAGCAGTTACCTAAACAGTAACGAGCAGTACTTC. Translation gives CASSYLNSNEQYF.

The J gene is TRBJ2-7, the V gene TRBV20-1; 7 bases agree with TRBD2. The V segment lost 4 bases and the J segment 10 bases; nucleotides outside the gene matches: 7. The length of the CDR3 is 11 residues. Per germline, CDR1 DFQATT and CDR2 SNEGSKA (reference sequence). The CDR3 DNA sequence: TGCAGTGCTACCGCGGGCGGGAGACAGTACTTC. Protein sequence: CSATAGGRQYF.

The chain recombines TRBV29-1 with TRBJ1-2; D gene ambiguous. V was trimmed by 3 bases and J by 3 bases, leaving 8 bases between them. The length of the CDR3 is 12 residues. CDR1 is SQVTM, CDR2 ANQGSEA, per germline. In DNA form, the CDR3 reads TGCAGCGTTGAGGGCAGTGACTATGGCTACACCTTC. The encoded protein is CSVEGSDYGYTF. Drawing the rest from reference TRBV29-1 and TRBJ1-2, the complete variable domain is SAVISQKPSRDICQRGTSLTIQCQVDSQVTMMFWYRQQPGQSLTLIATANQGSEATYESGFVIDKFPISRPNLTFSTLTVSNMSPEDSSIYLCSVEGSDYGYTFGSGTRLTVV.

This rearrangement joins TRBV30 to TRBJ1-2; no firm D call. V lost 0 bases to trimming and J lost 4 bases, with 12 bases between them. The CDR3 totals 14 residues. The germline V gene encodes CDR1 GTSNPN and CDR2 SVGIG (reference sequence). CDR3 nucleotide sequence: TGTGCCTGGAGTGTACAGAACAGACGCTATGGCTACACCTTC. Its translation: CAWSVQNRRYGYTF.

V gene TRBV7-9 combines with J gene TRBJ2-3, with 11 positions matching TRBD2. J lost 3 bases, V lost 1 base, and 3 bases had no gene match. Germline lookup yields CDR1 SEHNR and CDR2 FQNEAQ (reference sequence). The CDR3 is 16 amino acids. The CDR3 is CASSLGSSGGTDTQYF. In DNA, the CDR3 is TGTGCCAGCAGCTTAGGTTCTAGCGGGGGGACAGATACGCAGTATTTT.

The CDR3 coding sequence is TGTGCCAGCAGCCAGGAACCAGGGAATGCTGGCTACACCTTC. It encodes CASSQEPGNAGYTF. This chain joins TRBV3-1 (or the pseudogene TRBV3-2) and TRBJ1-2; D possibly corresponds to TRBD1 (5 bases). Trimming removed 3 bases from V and 7 bases from J, with 15 bases in between. Germline V lookup: CDR1 LGHDT, CDR2 YNNKEL (reference sequence). The length of the CDR3 is 14 residues.

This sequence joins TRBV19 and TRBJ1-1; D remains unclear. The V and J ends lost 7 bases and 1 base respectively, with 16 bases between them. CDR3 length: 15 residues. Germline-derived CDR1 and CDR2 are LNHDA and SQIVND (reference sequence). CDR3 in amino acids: CASMIRAGENTEAFF. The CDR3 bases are TGTGCCAGTATGATCCGGGCCGGGGAGAACACTGAAGCTTTCTTT.

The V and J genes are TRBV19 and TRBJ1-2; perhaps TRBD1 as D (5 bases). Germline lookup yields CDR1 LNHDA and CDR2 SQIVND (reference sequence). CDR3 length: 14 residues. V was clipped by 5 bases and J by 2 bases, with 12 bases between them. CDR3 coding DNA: TGTGCCAGTAGTGGGAGGGACCCCAACTATGGCTACACCTTC. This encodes CASSGRDPNYGYTF.

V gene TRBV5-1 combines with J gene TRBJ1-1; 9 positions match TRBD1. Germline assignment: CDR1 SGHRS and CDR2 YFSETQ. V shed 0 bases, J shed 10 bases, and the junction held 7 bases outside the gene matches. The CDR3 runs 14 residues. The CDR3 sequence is CASSLEGQGLAAFF. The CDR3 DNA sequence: TGCGCCAGCAGCTTGGAGGGACAGGGACTGGCAGCTTTCTTT.

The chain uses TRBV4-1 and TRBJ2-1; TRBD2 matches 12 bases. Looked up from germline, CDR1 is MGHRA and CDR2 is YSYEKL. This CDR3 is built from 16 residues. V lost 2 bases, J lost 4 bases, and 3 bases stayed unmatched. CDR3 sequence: CASSQILAGGYNEQFF. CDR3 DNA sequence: TGCGCCAGCAGCCAAATTCTAGCGGGAGGGTACAATGAGCAGTTCTTC.

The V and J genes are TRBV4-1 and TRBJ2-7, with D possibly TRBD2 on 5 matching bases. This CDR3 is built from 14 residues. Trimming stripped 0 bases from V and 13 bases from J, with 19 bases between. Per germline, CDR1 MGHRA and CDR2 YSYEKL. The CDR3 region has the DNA TGCGCCAGCAGCCAAGATTTAGGTGCGGCAGGAGGTTACTTC. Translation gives CASSQDLGAAGGYF.

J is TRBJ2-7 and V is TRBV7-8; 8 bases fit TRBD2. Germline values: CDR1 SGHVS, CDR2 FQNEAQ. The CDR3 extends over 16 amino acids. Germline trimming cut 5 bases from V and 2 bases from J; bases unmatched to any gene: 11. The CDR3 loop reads CASSRATRGAAYEQYF. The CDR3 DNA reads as TGTGCCAGCAGCCGGGCTACGCGGGGGGCCGCCTACGAGCAGTACTTC. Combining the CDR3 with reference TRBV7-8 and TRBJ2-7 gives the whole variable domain GAGVSQSPRYKVAKRGQDVALRCDPISGHVSLFWYQQALGQGPEFLTYFQNEAQLDKSGLPSDRFFAERPEGSVSTLKIQRTQQEDSAVYLCASSRATRGAAYEQYFGPGTRLTVT.

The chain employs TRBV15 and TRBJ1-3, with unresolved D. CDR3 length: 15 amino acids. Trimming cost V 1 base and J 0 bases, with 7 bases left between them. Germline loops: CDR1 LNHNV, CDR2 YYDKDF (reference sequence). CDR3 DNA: TGTGCCACCAGCAGAGTAGTCAACTCTGGAAACACCATATATTTT. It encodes CATSRVVNSGNTIYF.

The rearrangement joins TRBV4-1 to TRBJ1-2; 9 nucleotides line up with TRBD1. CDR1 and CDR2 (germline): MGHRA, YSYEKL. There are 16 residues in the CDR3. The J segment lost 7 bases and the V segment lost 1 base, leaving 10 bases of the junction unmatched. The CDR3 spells CASSQALQGARAGYTF. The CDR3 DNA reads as TGCGCCAGCAGCCAAGCACTACAGGGGGCGCGAGCTGGCTACACCTTC.

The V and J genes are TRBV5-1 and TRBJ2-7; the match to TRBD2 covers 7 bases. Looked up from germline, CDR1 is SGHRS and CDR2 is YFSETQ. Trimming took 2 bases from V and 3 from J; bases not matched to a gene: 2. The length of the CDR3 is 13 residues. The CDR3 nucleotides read TGCGCCAGCAGCTTACCGGGGGGCTACGAGCAGTACTTC. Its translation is CASSLPGGYEQYF.

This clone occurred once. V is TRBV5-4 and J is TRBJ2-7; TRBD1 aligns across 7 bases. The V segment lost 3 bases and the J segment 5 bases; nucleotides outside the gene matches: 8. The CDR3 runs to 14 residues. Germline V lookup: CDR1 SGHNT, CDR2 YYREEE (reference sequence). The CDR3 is CASSWGTAPHEQYF. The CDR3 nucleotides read TGTGCCAGCAGCTGGGGGACAGCCCCCCACGAGCAGTACTTC. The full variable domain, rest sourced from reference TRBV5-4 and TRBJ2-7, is ETGVTQSPTHLIKTRGQQVTLRCSSQSGHNTVSWYQQALGQGPQFIFQYYREEENGRGNFPPRFSGLQFPNYSSELNVNALELDDSALYLCASSWGTAPHEQYFGPGTRLTVT.